The 3 T cell receptor beta chains presented below share a single source sample, sequenced in a study of blood T cell repertoires in COVID-19. TCRdb's copy holds only in-frame clones and misses some; the assay was immunoSEQ multiplex PCR. The table lists about 240,000 clones, approximately 78% of them singletons, with roughly 8.2% in the top ten. The sample was peripheral blood. The receptors here all came from an elderly woman with COVID-19, enrolled during active disease.

This rearrangement joins TRBV2 to TRBJ2-1; 7 bases are shared with TRBD2. With V trimmed by 7 bases and J by 8 bases, 11 bases remained unmatched. The CDR3 loop spans 14 amino acids. Germline CDR1 is SNHLY and CDR2 is FYNNEI. CDR3 loop: CASTPLRTSDEQFF. CDR3 nucleotide sequence: TGTGCCAGCACCCCCCTCCGGACTAGTGATGAGCAGTTCTTC. Full variable domain (rest looked up from reference TRBV2 and TRBJ2-1): EPEVTQTPSHQVTQMGQEVILRCVPISNHLYFYWYRQILGQKVEFLVSFYNNEISEKSEIFDDQFSVERPDGSNFTLKIRSTKLEDSAMYFCASTPLRTSDEQFFGPGTRLTVL.

This clone was observed a single time. The J gene is TRBJ2-5, the V gene TRBV5-1; 8 bases line up with TRBD1. The CDR3 sequence is 15 residues long. J was trimmed by 4 bases and V by 1 base; bases with no gene match: 6. Germline V lookup: CDR1 SGHRS, CDR2 YFSETQ. This CDR3 is CASSLPTGAGETQYF. Here the CDR3 DNA reads TGCGCCAGCAGCTTGCCGACAGGGGCCGGAGAGACCCAGTACTTC.

This chain connects TRBV6-5 to TRBJ1-5; 7 bases are shared with TRBD1. V lost 6 bases, J lost 2 bases, and 4 bases stayed unmatched. The CDR3 is 14 residues long. Germline CDR1 reads MNHEY; CDR2 reads SVGAGI. CDR3 sequence (DNA): TGTGCCAGCAGCCTGCAGGGGGGCAATCAGCCCCAGCATTTT. It specifies CASSLQGGNQPQHF.